The clone carrying this TCR beta chain showed up just a few times. Its antigen is not identified. The CDR3 runs to 15 residues. Germline values: CDR1 LNHDA, CDR2 SQIVND (reference sequence). Trimming stripped 5 bases from V and 3 bases from J, with 17 bases between. Healthy donors had no documented immune events, such as infections, while sampled. The data were obtained in a study of identifying expanded T cells in peripheral blood. Broader study findings: About 1.2 clones differed between technical replicates, versus around 15 and 18 over time. Clone count variance between roughly two-week samples rose with total template count.

Generated by immunoSEQ multiplex PCR, the TCRdb table keeps only in-frame clones and is missing some. Found here are 81,000 or so clones, 84% of them singletons; the top ten hold 15% to 20%. The sample was blood. The receptor's source is a person aged 18-70 years in good health. The genes are TRBV19 and TRBJ2-7; no reliable D call. As DNA, the CDR3 is TGTGCCAGTAGTGTGGGTGGGTATGGCGACTACGAGCAGTACTTC. Translation gives CASSVGGYGDYEQYF.